This TCR beta chain was obtained from a study of cytomegalovirus exposure and HLA in healthy donors. Study conclusions and caveats: There were 160 or so TCR beta chains listed as cytomegalovirus-associated. As a later analysis revealed, most CMV-associated TCR beta chains appeared HLA-restricted.

Primers: 60 Vbeta forward and 13 Jbeta reverse. The repertoire was sequenced with immunoSEQ multiplex PCR; TCRdb's copy has only in-frame clones and lacks some. The table has about 160,000 clones, about 75% seen once. Of note for this clone: The target antigen is unknown.

In germline, CDR1 is MNHNS, CDR2 SASEGT. The CDR3 consists of 13 residues. Trimming shortened V by 6 bases and J by 5 bases, and 13 bases separated the two germline ends. The receptor comes from a female donor in good health and CMV-seronegative. Material: PBMCs. V is TRBV6-1 and J is TRBJ2-5; D possibly corresponds to TRBD2 (5 bases). The CDR3 nucleotides are TGTGCCAGCAGGAGGGTTGATGGTGAGACCCAGTACTTC. Translation gives CASRRVDGETQYF.